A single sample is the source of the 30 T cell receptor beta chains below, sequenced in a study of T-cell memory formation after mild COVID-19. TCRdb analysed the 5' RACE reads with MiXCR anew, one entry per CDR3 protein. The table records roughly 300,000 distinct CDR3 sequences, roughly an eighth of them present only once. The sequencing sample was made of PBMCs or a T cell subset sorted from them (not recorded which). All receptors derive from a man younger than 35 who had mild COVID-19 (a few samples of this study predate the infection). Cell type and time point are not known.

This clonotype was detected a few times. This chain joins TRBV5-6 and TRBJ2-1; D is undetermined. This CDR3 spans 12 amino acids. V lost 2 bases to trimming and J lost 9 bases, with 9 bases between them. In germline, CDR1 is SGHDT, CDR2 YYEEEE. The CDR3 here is CASSFRWLEQFF. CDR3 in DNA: TGTGCCAGCAGCTTTCGCTGGCTTGAGCAGTTCTTC.

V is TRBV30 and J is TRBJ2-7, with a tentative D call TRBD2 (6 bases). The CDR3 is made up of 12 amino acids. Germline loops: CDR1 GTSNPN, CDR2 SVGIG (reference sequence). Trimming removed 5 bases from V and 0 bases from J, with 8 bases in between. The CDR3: CAWQTSSYEQYF. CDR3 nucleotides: TGTGCCTGGCAGACTAGCTCCTACGAGCAGTACTTC. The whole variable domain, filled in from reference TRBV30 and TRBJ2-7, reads SQTIHQWPATLVQPVGSPLSLECTVEGTSNPNLYWYRQAAGRGLQLLFYSVGIGQISSEVPQNLSASRPQDRQFILSSKKLLLSDSGFYLCAWQTSSYEQYFGPGTRLTVT.

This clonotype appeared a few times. CDR3 nucleotides: TGTGCCAGCAGTTCCTCGGACGGTTCCTATGGCTACACCTTC. Its protein product is CASSSSDGSYGYTF. This chain joins TRBV12-3 or TRBV12-4 and TRBJ1-2; D is unclear. V dropped 4 bases and J dropped 4 bases, with 13 bases sitting between them. This CDR3 comprises 14 residues.

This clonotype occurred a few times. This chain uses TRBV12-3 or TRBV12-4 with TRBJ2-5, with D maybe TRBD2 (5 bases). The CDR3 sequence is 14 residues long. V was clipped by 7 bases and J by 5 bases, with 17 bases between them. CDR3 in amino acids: CASIKYGVGETQYF. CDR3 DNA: TGTGCCAGCATTAAGTACGGGGTAGGGGAGACCCAGTACTTC.

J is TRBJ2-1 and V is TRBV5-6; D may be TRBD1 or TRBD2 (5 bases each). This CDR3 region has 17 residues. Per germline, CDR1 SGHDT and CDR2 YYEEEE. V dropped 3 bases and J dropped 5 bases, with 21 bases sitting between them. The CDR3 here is CASSSPKTRTLDNEQFF. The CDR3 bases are TGTGCCAGCAGCTCACCCAAGACCCGGACACTAGACAATGAGCAGTTCTTC.

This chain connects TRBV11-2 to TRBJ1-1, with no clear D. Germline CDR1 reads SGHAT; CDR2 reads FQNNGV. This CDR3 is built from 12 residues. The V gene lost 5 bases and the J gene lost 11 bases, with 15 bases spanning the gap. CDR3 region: CASSQKRTQAFF. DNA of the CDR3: TGTGCCAGCAGCCAAAAGAGAACACAGGCTTTCTTT.

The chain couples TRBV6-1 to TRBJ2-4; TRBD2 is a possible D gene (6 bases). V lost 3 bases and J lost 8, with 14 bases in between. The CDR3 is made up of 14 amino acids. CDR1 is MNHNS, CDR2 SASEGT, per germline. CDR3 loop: CASSEPARRDIQYF. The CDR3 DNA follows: TGTGCCAGCAGTGAGCCGGCCAGGAGGGACATTCAGTACTTC.

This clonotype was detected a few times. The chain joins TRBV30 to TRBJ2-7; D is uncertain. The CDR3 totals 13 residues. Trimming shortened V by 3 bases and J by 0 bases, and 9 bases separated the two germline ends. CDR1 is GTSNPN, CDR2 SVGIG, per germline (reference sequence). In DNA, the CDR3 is TGTGCCTGGAGGAAAGGGAACTCCTACGAGCAGTACTTC. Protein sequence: CAWRKGNSYEQYF.

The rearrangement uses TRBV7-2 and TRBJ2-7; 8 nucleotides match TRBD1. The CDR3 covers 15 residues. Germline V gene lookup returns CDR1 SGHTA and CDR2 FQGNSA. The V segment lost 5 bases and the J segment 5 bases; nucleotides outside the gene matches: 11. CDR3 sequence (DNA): TGTGCCAGCAGCCCCCGACAGGGGAGGTTCCACGAGCAGTACGTC. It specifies CASSPRQGRFHEQYV.

The CDR3 nucleotides read TGCAGTTTTAGCGGGGGGGGACGCTCCTACAATGAGCAGTTCTTC. It encodes CSFSGGGRSYNEQFF. The V and J genes are TRBV20-1 and TRBJ2-1, with 11 positions matching TRBD2. The V gene end was trimmed by 8 bases and the J gene end by 0 bases; junction bases not matched to a gene: 6. The CDR3 is made up of 15 amino acids. Germline lookup yields CDR1 DFQATT and CDR2 SNEGSKA (reference sequence).

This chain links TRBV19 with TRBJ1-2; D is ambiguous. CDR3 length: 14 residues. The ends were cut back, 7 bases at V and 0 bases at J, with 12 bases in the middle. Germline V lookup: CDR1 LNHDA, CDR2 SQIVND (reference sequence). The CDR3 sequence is CASTDVLSNYGYTF. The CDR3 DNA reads TGTGCCAGTACTGACGTACTTTCTAACTATGGCTACACCTTC.

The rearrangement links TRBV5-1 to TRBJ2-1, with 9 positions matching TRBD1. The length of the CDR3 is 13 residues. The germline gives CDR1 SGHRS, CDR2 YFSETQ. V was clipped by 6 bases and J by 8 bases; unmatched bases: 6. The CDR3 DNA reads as TGCGCCAGCAAGGACAGGGGATGGGATGAGCAGTTCTTC. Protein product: CASKDRGWDEQFF. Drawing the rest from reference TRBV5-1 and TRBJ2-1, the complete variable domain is KAGVTQTPRYLIKTRGQQVTLSCSPISGHRSVSWYQQTPGQGLQFLFEYFSETQRNKGNFPGRFSGRQFSNSRSEMNVSTLELGDSALYLCASKDRGWDEQFFGPGTRLTVL.

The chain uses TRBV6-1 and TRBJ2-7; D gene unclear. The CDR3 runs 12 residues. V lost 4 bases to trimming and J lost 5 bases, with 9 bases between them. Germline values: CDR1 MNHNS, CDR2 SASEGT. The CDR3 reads CASSAQGNEQYF. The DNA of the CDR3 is TGTGCCAGCAGTGCTCAAGGGAACGAGCAGTACTTC.

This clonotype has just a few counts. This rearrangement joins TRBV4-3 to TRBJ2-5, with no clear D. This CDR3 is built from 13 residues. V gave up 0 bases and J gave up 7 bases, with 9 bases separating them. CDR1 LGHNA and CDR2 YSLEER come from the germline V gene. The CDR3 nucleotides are TGCGCCAGCAGCCAAGAGGGCTGGGGGACCCAGTACTTC. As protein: CASSQEGWGTQYF.

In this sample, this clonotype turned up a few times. DNA of the CDR3: TGTGCCAGCAAACGCACTGAAGCTTTCTTT. It translates to CASKRTEAFF. The chain has TRBV12-3 or TRBV12-4 and TRBJ1-1; D not resolved. The CDR3 sequence is 10 residues long. V was clipped by 7 bases and J by 4 bases, with 4 bases between them.

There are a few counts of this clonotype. CDR3 in amino acids: CASSLRDLGHEQFF. The CDR3 DNA sequence: TGTGCCAGCAGTTTAAGGGATTTAGGGCATGAGCAGTTCTTC. The chain has TRBV28 and TRBJ2-1; the D is unclear. Germline CDR1 is MDHEN and CDR2 is SYDVKM. The V and J ends lost 2 bases and 8 bases respectively, with 13 bases between them. The CDR3 runs 14 residues.

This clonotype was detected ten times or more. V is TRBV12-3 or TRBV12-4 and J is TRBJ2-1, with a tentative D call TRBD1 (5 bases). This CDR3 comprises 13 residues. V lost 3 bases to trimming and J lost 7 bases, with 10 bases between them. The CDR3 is CASSFAQVNEQFF. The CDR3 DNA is TGTGCCAGCAGTTTTGCACAGGTAAATGAGCAGTTCTTC.

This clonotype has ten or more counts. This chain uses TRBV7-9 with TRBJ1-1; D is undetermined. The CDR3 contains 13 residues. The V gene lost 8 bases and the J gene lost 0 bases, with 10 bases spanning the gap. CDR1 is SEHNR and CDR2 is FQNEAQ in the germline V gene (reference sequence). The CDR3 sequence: CASSPAMNTEAFF. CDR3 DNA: TGTGCCAGCTCCCCGGCCATGAACACTGAAGCTTTCTTT.

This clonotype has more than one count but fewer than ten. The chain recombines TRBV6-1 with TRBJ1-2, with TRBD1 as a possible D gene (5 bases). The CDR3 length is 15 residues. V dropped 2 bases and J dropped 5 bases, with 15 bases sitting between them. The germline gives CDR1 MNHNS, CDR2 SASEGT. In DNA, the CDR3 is TGTGCCAGCAGTGAAATGTGGCGGGGCACTTATGGCTACACCTTC. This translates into CASSEMWRGTYGYTF.

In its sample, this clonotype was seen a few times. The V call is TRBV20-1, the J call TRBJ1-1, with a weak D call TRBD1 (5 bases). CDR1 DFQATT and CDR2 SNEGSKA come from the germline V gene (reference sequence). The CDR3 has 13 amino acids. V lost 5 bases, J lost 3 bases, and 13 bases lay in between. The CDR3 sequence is CSAPGVGDTEAFF. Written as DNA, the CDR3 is TGCAGTGCTCCCGGGGTGGGGGACACTGAAGCTTTCTTT.

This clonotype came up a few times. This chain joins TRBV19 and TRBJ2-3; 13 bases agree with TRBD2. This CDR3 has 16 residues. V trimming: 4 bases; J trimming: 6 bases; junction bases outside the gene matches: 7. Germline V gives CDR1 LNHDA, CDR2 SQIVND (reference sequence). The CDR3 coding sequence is TGTGCCAGTAGTACGGGACTAGCGGGGTTCGCGGATACGCAGTATTTT. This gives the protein CASSTGLAGFADTQYF. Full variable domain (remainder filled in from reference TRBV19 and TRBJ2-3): DGGITQSPKYLFRKEGQNVTLSCEQNLNHDAMYWYRQDPGQGLRLIYYSQIVNDFQKGDIAEGYSVSREKKESFPLTVTSAQKNPTAFYLCASSTGLAGFADTQYFGPGTRLTVL.

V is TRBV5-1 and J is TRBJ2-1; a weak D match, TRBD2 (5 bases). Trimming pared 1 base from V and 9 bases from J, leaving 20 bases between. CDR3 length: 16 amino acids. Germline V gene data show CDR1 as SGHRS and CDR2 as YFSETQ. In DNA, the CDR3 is TGCGCCAGCAGCTTGTCGGACTCGCAGGTCCCTGGTGAGCAGTTCTTC. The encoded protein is CASSLSDSQVPGEQFF.

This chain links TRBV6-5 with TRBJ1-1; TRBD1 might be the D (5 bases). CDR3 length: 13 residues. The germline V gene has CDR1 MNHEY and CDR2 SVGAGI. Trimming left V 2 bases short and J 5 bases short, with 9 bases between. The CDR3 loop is CASSYLGGTEAFF. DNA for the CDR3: TGTGCCAGCAGTTACCTGGGGGGTACTGAAGCTTTCTTT.

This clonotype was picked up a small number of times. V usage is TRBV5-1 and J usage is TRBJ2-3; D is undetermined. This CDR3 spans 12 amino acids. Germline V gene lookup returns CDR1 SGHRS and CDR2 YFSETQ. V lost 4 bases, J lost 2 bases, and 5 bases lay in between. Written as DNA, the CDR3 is TGCGCCAGCAGCGAGGTCACAGATACGCAGTATTTT. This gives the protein CASSEVTDTQYF.

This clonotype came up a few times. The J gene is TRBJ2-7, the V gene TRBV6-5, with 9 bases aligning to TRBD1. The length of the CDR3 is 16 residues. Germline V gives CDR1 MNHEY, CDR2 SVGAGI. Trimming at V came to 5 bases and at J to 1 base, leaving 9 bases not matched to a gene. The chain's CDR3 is CASSGTGTGRSYEQYF. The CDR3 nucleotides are TGTGCCAGCAGTGGCACCGGGACAGGGCGATCCTACGAGCAGTACTTC.

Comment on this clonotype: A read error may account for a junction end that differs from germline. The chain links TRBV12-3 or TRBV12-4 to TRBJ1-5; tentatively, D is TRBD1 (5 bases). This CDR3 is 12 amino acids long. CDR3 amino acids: CDSREGTQPQHF. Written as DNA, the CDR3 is TGTGACAGCAGAGAGGGGACTCAGCCCCAGCATTTT.

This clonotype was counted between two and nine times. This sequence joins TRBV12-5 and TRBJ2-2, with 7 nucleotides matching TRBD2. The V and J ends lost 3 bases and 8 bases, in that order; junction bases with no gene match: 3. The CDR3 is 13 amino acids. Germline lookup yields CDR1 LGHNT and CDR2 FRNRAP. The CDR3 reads CASGLAGRGELFF. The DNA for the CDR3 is TGTGCTAGTGGTTTAGCGGGGAGAGGGGAGCTGTTTTTT.

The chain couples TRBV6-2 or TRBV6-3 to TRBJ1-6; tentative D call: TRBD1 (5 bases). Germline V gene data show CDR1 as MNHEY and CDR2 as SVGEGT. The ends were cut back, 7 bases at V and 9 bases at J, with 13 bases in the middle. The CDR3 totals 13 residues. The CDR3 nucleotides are TGTGCCAGCAATTGGACACCCCCTTCACCCCTCCACTTT. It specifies CASNWTPPSPLHF.

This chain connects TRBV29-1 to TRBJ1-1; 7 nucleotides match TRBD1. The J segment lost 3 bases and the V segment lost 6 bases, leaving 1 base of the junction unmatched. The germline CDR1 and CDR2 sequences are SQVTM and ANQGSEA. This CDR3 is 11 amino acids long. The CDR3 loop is CSVGQDTEAFF. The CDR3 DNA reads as TGCAGCGTAGGACAGGACACTGAAGCTTTCTTT.

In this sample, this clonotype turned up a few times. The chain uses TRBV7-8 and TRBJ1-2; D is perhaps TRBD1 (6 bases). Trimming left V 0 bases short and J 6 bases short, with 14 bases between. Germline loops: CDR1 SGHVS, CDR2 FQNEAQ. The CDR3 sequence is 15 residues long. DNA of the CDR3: TGTGCCAGCAGCTTAGCGCGTGGGGGGGCGAATGGCTACACCTTC. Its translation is CASSLARGGANGYTF.